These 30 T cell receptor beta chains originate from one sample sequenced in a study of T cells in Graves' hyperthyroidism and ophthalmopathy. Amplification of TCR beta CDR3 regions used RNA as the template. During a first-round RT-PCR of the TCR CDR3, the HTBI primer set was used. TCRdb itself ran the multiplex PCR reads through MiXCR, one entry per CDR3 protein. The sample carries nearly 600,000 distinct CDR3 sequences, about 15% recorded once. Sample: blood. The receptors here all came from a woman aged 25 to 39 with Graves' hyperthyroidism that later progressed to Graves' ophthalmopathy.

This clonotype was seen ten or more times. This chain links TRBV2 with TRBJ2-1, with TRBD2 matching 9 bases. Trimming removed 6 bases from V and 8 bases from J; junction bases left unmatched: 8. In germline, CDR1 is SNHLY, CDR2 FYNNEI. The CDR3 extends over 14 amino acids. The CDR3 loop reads CASRPGLASDEQFF. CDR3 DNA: TGTGCCAGCAGACCGGGACTAGCAAGCGATGAGCAGTTCTTC.

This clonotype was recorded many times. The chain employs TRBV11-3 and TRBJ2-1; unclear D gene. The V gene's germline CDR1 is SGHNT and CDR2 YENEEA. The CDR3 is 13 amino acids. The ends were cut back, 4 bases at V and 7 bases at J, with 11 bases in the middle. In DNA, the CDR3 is TGTGCCAGCAGCTGGTTGGTCGCGAATGAGCAGTTCTTC. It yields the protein CASSWLVANEQFF.

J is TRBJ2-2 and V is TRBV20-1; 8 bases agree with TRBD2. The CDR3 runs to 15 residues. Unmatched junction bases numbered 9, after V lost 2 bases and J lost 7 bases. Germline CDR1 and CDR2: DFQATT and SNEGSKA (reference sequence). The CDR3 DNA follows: TGCAGTGCTAGACTTCGGGAGGGTATTAACGGGGAGCTGTTTTTT. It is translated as CSARLREGINGELFF.

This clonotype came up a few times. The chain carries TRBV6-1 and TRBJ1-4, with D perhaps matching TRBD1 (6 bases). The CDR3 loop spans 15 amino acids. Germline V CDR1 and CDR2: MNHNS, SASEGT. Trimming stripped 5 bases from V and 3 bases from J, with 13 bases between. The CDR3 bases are TGTGCCAGCAGTACCACCAAGGGGGCTAATGAAAAACTGTTTTTT. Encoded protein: CASSTTKGANEKLFF.

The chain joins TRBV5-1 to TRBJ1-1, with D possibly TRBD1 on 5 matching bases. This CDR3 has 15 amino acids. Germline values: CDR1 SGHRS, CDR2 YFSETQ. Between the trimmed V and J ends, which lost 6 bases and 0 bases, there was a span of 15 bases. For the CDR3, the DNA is TGCGCCAGCACCCTGGGGGGATTAATGAACACTGAAGCTTTCTTT. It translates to CASTLGGLMNTEAFF.

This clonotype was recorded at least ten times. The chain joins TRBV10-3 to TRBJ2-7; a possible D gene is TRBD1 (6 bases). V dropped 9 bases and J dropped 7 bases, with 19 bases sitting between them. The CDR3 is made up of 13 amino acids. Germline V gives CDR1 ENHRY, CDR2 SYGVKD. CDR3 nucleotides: TGTGCCATGACGCCGGGACAAGAAAGGGAGCAGTACTTC. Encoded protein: CAMTPGQEREQYF.

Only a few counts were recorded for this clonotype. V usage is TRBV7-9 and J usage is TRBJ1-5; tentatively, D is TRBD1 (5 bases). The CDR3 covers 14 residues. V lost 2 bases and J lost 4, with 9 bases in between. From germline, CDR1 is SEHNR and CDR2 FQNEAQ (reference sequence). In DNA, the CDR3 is TGTGCCAGCAGCTTAAAGGGGTTGAATCAGCCCCAGCATTTT. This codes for CASSLKGLNQPQHF. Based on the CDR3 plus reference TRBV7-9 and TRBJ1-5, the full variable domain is DTGVSQNPRHKITKRGQNVTFRCDPISEHNRLYWYRQTLGQGPEFLTYFQNEAQLEKSRLLSDRFSAERPKGSFSTLEIQRTEQGDSAMYLCASSLKGLNQPQHFGDGTRLSIL.

CDR3 protein: CAWKTSGKSDTQYF. CDR3 sequence (DNA): TGTGCCTGGAAGACTAGCGGGAAGTCAGATACGCAGTATTTT. This chain joins TRBV30 and TRBJ2-3; 11 bases align to TRBD2. The CDR3 is made up of 14 amino acids. Germline V gives CDR1 GTSNPN, CDR2 SVGIG (reference sequence). J gave up 4 bases and V 4 bases, and 4 bases lay outside the gene matches.

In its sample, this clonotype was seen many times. The CDR3 sequence is CAWSVGQGSGELFF. In DNA, the CDR3 is TGTGCCTGGAGTGTAGGTCAGGGAAGCGGGGAGCTGTTTTTT. This chain uses TRBV30 with TRBJ2-2, with D tentatively TRBD1 (5 bases). V lost 0 bases and J lost 7, with 12 bases in between. There are 14 residues in the CDR3. Per the germline V gene, CDR1 is GTSNPN and CDR2 is SVGIG (reference sequence).

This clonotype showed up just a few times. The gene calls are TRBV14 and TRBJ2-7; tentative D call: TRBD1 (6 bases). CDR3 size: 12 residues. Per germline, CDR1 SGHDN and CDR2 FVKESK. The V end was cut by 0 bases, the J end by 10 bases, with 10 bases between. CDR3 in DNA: TGTGCCAGCAGCCAAGATGGGACAACACAGTACTTC. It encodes CASSQDGTTQYF.

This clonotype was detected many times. Written as DNA, the CDR3 is TGTGCCAGCAGCTTAGGGACTAGCGGTCCCAATGAGCAGTTCTTC. This codes for CASSLGTSGPNEQFF. The V gene is TRBV7-3, the J gene TRBJ2-1, with 11 bases matching TRBD2. CDR3 length equals 15 residues. V was pared by 2 bases and J by 6 bases, with 3 bases of the junction left unmatched. Germline V CDR1 and CDR2: SGHTA, FQGTGA.

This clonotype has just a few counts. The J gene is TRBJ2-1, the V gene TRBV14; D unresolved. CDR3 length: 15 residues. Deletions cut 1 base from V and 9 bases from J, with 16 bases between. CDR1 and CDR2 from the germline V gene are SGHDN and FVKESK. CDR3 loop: CASSQVTGHQGEQFF. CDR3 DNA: TGTGCCAGCAGCCAAGTTACGGGCCACCAAGGTGAGCAGTTCTTC.

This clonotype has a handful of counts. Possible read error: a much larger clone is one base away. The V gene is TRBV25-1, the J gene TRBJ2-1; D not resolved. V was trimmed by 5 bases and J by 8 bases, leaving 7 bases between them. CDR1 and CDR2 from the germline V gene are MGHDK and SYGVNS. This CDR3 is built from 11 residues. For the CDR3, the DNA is TGTGCCAGCAGTTCCCTCCATGAGCAGTTCTTC. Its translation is CASSSLHEQFF. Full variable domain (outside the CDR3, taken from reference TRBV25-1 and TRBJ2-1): EADIYQTPRYLVIGTGKKITLECSQTMGHDKMYWYQQDPGMELHLIHYSYGVNSTEKGDLSSESTVSRIRTEHFPLTLESARPSHTSQYLCASSSLHEQFFGPGTRLTVL.

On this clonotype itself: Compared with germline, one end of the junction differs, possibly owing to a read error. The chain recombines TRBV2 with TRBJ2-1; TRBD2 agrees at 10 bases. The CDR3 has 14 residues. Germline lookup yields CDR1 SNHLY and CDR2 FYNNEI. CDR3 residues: CASREAGGYNEQFF. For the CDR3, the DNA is TGTGCCAGCAGAGAAGCGGGAGGGTACAATGAGCAGTTCTTC.

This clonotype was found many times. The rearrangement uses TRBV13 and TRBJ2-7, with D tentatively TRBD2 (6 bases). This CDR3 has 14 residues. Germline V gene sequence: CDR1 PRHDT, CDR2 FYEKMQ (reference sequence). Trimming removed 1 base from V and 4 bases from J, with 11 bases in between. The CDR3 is CASSLEGLMYEQYF. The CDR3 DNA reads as TGTGCCAGCAGCTTAGAGGGACTGATGTACGAGCAGTACTTC.

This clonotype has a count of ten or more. DNA of the CDR3: TGTGCCACCAGTGACCTCTCGAACACTGAAGCTTTCTTT. It specifies CATSDLSNTEAFF. V and J are TRBV24-1 and TRBJ1-1; D gene unclear. This CDR3 contains 13 residues. The V gene lost 4 bases and the J gene lost 1 base, with 6 bases spanning the gap. The germline V gene encodes CDR1 KGHDR and CDR2 SFDVKD.

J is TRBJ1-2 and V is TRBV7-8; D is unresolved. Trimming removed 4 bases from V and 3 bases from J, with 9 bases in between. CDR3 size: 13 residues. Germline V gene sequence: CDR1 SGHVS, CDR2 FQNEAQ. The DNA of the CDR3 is TGTGCCAGCAGCTCCCAGGAGGACTATGGCTACACCTTC. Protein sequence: CASSSQEDYGYTF.

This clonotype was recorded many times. The CDR3 nucleotides read TGTGCCAGCAGGTCGCGGCGTGGCGATTACAATGAGCAGTTCTTC. It specifies CASRSRRGDYNEQFF. The rearrangement uses TRBV12-3 or TRBV12-4 and TRBJ2-1, with D unresolved. Trimming pared 6 bases from V and 4 bases from J, leaving 16 bases between. There are 15 residues in the CDR3.

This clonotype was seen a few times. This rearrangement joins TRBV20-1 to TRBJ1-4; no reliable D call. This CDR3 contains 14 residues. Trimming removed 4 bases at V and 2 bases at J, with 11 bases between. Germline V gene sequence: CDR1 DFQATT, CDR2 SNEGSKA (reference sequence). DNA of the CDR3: TGCAGTGCTACTTCGAGCCGGACTAATGAAAAACTGTTTTTT. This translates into CSATSSRTNEKLFF.

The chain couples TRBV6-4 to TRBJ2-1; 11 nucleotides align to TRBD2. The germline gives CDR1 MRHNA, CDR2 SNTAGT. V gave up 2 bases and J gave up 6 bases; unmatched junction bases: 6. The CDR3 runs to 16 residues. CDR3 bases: TGTGCCAGCAGTGACCCGCCGACTAGCGGGATCAATGAGCAGTTCTTC. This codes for CASSDPPTSGINEQFF.

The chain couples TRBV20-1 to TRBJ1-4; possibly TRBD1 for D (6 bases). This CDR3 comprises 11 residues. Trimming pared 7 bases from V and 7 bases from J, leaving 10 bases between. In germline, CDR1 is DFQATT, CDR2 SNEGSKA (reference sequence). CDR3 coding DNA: TGCAGTGGTGTGGACAGTGAAAAACTGTTTTTT. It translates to CSGVDSEKLFF.

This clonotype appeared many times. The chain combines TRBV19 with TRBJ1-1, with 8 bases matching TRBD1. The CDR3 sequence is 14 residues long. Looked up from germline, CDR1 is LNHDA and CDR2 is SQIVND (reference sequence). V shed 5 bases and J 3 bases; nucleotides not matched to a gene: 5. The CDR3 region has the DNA TGTGCCAGTAGTTGGCAGGGGGCGGACACTGAAGCTTTCTTT. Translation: CASSWQGADTEAFF.

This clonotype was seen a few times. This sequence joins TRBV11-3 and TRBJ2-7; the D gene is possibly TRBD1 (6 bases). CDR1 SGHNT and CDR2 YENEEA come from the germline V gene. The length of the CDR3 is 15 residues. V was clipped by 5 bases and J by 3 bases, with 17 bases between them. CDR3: CASSPRGRGDYEQYF. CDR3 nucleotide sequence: TGTGCCAGCAGCCCCCGGGGCAGGGGAGACTACGAGCAGTACTTC.

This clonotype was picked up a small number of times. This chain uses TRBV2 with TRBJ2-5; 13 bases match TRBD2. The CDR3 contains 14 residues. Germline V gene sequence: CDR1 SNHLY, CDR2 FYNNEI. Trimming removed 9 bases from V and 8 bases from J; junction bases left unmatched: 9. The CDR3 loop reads CASILAGGGVTQYF. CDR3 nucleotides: TGTGCCAGTATACTAGCGGGAGGGGGAGTAACCCAGTACTTC.

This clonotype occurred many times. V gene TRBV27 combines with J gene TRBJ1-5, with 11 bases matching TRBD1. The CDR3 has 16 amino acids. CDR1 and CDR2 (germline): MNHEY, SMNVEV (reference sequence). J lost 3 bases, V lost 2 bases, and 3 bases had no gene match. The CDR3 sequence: CASSLGTGGSNQPQHF. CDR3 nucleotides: TGTGCCAGCAGTTTAGGGACAGGGGGTTCCAATCAGCCCCAGCATTTT.

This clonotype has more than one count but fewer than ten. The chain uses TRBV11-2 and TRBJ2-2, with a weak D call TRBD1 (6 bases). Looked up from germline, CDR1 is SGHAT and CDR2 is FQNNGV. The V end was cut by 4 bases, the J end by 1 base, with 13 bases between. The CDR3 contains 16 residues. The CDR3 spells CASSSGQKKNTGELFF. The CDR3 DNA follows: TGTGCCAGCAGCTCCGGACAGAAAAAGAACACCGGGGAGCTGTTTTTT.

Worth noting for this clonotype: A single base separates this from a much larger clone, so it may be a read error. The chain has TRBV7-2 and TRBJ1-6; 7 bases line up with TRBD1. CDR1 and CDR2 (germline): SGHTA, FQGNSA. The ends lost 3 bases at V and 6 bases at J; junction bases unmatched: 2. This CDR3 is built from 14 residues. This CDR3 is CASSFRDSNSPLHF. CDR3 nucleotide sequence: TGTGCCAGCAGCTTCCGGGACAGTAATTCACCCCTCCACTTT. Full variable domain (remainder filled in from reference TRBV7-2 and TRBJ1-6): GAGVSQSPSNKVTEKGKDVELRCDPISGHTALYWYRQSLGQGLEFLIYFQGNSAPDKSGLPSDRFSAERTGGSVSTLTIQRTQQEDSAVYLCASSFRDSNSPLHFGNGTRLTVT.

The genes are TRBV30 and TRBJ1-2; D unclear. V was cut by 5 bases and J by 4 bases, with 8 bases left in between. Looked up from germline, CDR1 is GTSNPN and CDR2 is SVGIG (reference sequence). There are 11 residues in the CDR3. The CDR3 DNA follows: TGTGCCTGGTTTGCAGGCTATGGCTACACCTTC. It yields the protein CAWFAGYGYTF.

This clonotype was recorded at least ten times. CDR3: CAISETSGNSYNEQFF. DNA for the CDR3: TGTGCCATCAGTGAAACTAGCGGCAACTCCTACAATGAGCAGTTCTTC. The gene calls are TRBV10-3 and TRBJ2-1, with 8 bases that match TRBD2. The CDR3 totals 16 residues. Germline V gives CDR1 ENHRY, CDR2 SYGVKD. V lost 3 bases, J lost 0 bases, and 4 bases stayed unmatched.

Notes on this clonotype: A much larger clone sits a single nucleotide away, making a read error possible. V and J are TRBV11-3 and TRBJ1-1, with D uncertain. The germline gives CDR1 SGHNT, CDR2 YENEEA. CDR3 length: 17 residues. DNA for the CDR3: TGTGCCAGCAGCTTAGAGGATCGTCTTGGGATGAACACTGAAGCTTTGTTT. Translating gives CASSLEDRLGMNTEALF.